The 19 T cell receptor beta chains below come from one sample, sequenced in a study of regulatory T cells in long-lasting Graves disease (dated by TCRdb to the early 2020s). The library was made by multiplex PCR. TCRdb lists the instrument as Illumina HiSeq 4000. To build TCR beta libraries, CDR3 regions were amplified by Arm-PCR using iRepertoire HTBI primers. TCRdb applied fastp at Q25 and MiXCR to the public reads, then kept only in-frame beta chains. A single entry per CDR3 protein holds the most common genes and DNA from its merged rows. This sample holds a few hundred thousand distinct CDR3 sequences; roughly a sixth were observed only once. The ten largest clones capture 25% to 30% of the sample. The meaning of the sample's time point label: newly diagnosed GD, antithyroid drugs for less than 3 months. RNA was extracted from PBMCs in TRIzol for both TCR sequencing and RNA sequencing. The same sample was also used in a study of T cells in Graves' hyperthyroidism and ophthalmopathy.

The input for sequencing was peripheral blood mononuclear cells (PBMCs), taken at new diagnosis, from a patient treated with antithyroid drugs. These receptors were collected from a middle-aged man with Graves disease. Donor details come from another sample of the same person, matched by shared clones.

This clonotype was seen only a few times. The genes are TRBV5-5 and TRBJ2-2; weak D call: TRBD1 (6 bases). With 0 bases removed from V and 7 bases from J, the gap between germline ends came to 13 bases. This CDR3 spans 15 amino acids. Germline-derived CDR1 and CDR2 are SGHKS and YYEKEE (reference sequence). CDR3 DNA: TGTGCCAGCAGCTTGGACAGGGTACGAAACGGGGAGCTGTTTTTT. Its protein is CASSLDRVRNGELFF.

This clonotype was recorded a few times. The rearrangement joins TRBV20-1 to TRBJ2-1; TRBD2 agrees at 15 bases. The V and J ends lost 4 bases and 6 bases, in that order; junction bases with no gene match: 22. The CDR3 loop spans 21 amino acids. In germline, CDR1 is DFQATT, CDR2 SNEGSKA (reference sequence). CDR3 nucleotides: TGCAGTGCTAAACCGCCGATGGGAGTAGGACTAGCGGGGGGGCGTCTCAATGAGCAGTTCTTC. This codes for CSAKPPMGVGLAGGRLNEQFF.

This clonotype was recorded a few times. The chain recombines TRBV7-8 with TRBJ2-7; 10 bases match TRBD1. Germline V gene lookup returns CDR1 SGHVS and CDR2 FQNEAQ. V shed 7 bases, J shed 4 bases, and the junction held 7 bases outside the gene matches. This CDR3 has 14 residues. The CDR3: CASNAPGQGYEQYF. The CDR3 nucleotides are TGTGCCAGCAACGCCCCGGGACAGGGGTACGAGCAGTACTTC.

The table lists this clonotype with a few counts. This rearrangement joins TRBV29-1 to TRBJ1-4; D may be TRBD1 (5 bases). CDR1 is SQVTM and CDR2 is ANQGSEA in the germline V gene. V lost 8 bases and J 8 bases, leaving 30 bases between the germline ends. This CDR3 has 17 amino acids. The chain's CDR3 is CSYTRGAAEAAWEKLFF. CDR3 bases: TGCAGCTACACCCGTGGGGCGGCCGAGGCAGCGTGGGAAAAACTGTTTTTT. The variable domain in full, completed from reference TRBV29-1 and TRBJ1-4, reads SAVISQKPSRDICQRGTSLTIQCQVDSQVTMMFWYRQQPGQSLTLIATANQGSEATYESGFVIDKFPISRPNLTFSTLTVSNMSPEDSSIYLCSYTRGAAEAAWEKLFFGSGTQLSVL.

This clonotype was detected ten times or more. The chain carries TRBV6-1 and TRBJ2-7; TRBD2 is a possible D gene (6 bases). With 5 bases removed from V and 2 bases from J, the gap between germline ends came to 19 bases. The germline V gene encodes CDR1 MNHNS and CDR2 SASEGT. This CDR3 has 16 amino acids. The CDR3 DNA reads TGTGCCAGCAGTCTTTCATCGGGACTTCGGACCTACGAGCAGTACTTC. Translating gives CASSLSSGLRTYEQYF.

This clonotype appeared many times. This rearrangement joins TRBV4-1 to TRBJ1-1; D is unclear. The CDR3 sequence is 15 residues long. Trimming took 1 base from V and 6 from J, leaving 15 bases between them. Germline assignment: CDR1 MGHRA and CDR2 YSYEKL. This CDR3 reads CASSQAPREVAEAFF. CDR3 nucleotides: TGCGCCAGCAGCCAAGCCCCTAGGGAGGTTGCTGAAGCTTTCTTT.

This clonotype appeared a few times. The chain recombines TRBV7-6 with TRBJ2-1; the match to TRBD1 covers 7 bases. The CDR3 spans 16 residues. Germline CDR1 reads SGHVS; CDR2 reads FNYEAQ. J was trimmed by 9 bases and V by 2 bases; bases with no gene match: 13. CDR3 coding DNA: TGTGCCAGCAGCTTAATGCAGGGGGATGTTGGGGCTGAGCAGTTCTTC. Its translation: CASSLMQGDVGAEQFF.

This clonotype was seen at least ten times. The chain employs TRBV2 and TRBJ2-6; D unclear. Between the trimmed V and J ends, which lost 5 bases and 5 bases, there was a span of 13 bases. Germline V gives CDR1 SNHLY, CDR2 FYNNEI. The CDR3 is made up of 15 amino acids. CDR3 in amino acids: CASSKGSSRANVLTF. The CDR3 nucleotides read TGTGCCAGCAGTAAGGGCAGCTCAAGGGCCAACGTCCTGACTTTC.

This clonotype was counted ten times or more. The chain couples TRBV24-1 to TRBJ2-3, with a tentative D call TRBD1 (5 bases). Trimming stripped 3 bases from V and 5 bases from J, with 11 bases between. In germline, CDR1 is KGHDR, CDR2 SFDVKD. The CDR3 is 14 amino acids. This chain's CDR3 is CATSDRGIGDTQYF. In DNA, the CDR3 is TGTGCCACCAGTGATAGGGGTATTGGAGATACGCAGTATTTT.

This clonotype came up many times. The gene calls are TRBV28 and TRBJ2-3; 10 bases are shared with TRBD2. The CDR3 totals 19 residues. The ends lost 5 bases at V and 0 bases at J; junction bases unmatched: 14. In germline, CDR1 is MDHEN, CDR2 SYDVKM. The CDR3 DNA follows: TGTGCCAGCAGTCCACCCGTTGGTAGCGGGGGGCAAAGCACAGATACGCAGTATTTT. It specifies CASSPPVGSGGQSTDTQYF.

V is TRBV24-1 and J is TRBJ2-7, with D possibly matching TRBD1 (5 bases). Deletions cut 5 bases from V and 6 bases from J, with 13 bases between. This CDR3 region has 13 residues. Germline V gene data show CDR1 as KGHDR and CDR2 as SFDVKD. Written as DNA, the CDR3 is TGTGCCACCAGTGTATCAGGGAACGGCGAGCAGTACTTC. This sequence encodes CATSVSGNGEQYF.

The chain links TRBV5-1 to TRBJ2-5; 13 bases agree with TRBD2. V lost 1 base, J lost 0 bases, and 12 bases stayed unmatched. The CDR3 loop spans 20 amino acids. Germline values: CDR1 SGHRS, CDR2 YFSETQ. The CDR3 region has the DNA TGCGCCAGCAGCTTGCCCGCTGGTCGGACTAGCGGGGGATACCAAGAGACCCAGTACTTC. Translated: CASSLPAGRTSGGYQETQYF.

This clonotype was seen a handful of times. J is TRBJ1-1 and V is TRBV5-1, with 11 bases fitting TRBD1. V shed 3 bases and J 2 bases; nucleotides not matched to a gene: 12. The CDR3 is 18 amino acids. Germline V gives CDR1 SGHRS, CDR2 YFSETQ. The CDR3 region is CASSSPRGQGVGNTEAFF. The CDR3 DNA sequence: TGCGCCAGCAGCTCCCCTCGGGGACAGGGGGTGGGTAACACTGAAGCTTTCTTT.

The chain joins TRBV7-2 to TRBJ2-2, with 7 nucleotides matching TRBD1. Trimming removed 3 bases from V and 0 bases from J; junction bases left unmatched: 7. The CDR3 is 17 amino acids. Germline V lookup: CDR1 SGHTA, CDR2 FQGNSA. CDR3: CASSFSPGQANTGELFF. The CDR3 region has the DNA TGTGCCAGCAGCTTTAGTCCCGGACAGGCGAACACCGGGGAGCTGTTTTTT.

This clonotype has more than one count but fewer than ten. This probably arose from a read error, given a far larger clone one base away. The rearrangement joins TRBV28 to TRBJ2-1, with TRBD2 identical over 7 bases. Matching the DNA end better, TRBJ2-5 makes the J call doubtful. CDR1 and CDR2 from the germline V gene are MDHEN and SYDVKM. The CDR3 totals 13 residues. The CDR3 DNA follows: TGTGCCACCCTGGGACTAACGGAAGAGACCCAGTACTTC. Protein: CATLGLTEETQYF.

The J gene is TRBJ1-1, the V gene TRBV7-9; 7 bases fit TRBD1. CDR1 is SEHNR, CDR2 FQNEAQ, per germline (reference sequence). CDR3 size: 13 residues. J lost 6 bases, V lost 8 bases, and 9 bases had no gene match. The CDR3 DNA reads TGTGCCAGCCGACAGGGTGGAGGCGCTGAAGCTTTCTTT. Its translation: CASRQGGGAEAFF.

This clonotype was detected ten times or more. V usage is TRBV7-8 and J usage is TRBJ1-5, with TRBD1 identical over 9 bases. After removal of 3 bases from V and 3 bases from J, the junction contained 6 bases not matched to a gene. The CDR3 consists of 16 residues. Germline V gives CDR1 SGHVS, CDR2 FQNEAQ. The CDR3 region has the DNA TGTGCCAGCAGCTTGCCGGGACAGGGACTCAATCAGCCCCAGCATTTT. Amino acids: CASSLPGQGLNQPQHF.

This clonotype has a handful of counts. A junction end diverges from the germline sequence, so it may reflect a read error. The J gene is TRBJ2-7, the V gene TRBV7-2; 8 positions agree with TRBD2. Germline V gives CDR1 SGHTA, CDR2 FQGNSA. The length of the CDR3 is 15 residues. CDR3 sequence reads: CASRLGASGSREQYF. The CDR3 DNA is TGTGCCAGCAGATTAGGGGCGAGCGGGAGCAGAGAGCAGTACTTC.

The table lists this clonotype with many counts. The V gene is TRBV2, the J gene TRBJ2-5; 8 nucleotides agree with TRBD1. The J segment lost 2 bases and the V segment lost 6 bases, leaving 11 bases of the junction unmatched. The germline CDR1 and CDR2 sequences are SNHLY and FYNNEI. CDR3 length: 16 amino acids. The CDR3 nucleotides read TGTGCCAGCAGGGAGGACAGGGCCTCTCCACAAGAGACCCAGTACTTC. Translated: CASREDRASPQETQYF.